This T cell receptor (beta chain) is drawn from a study of OX40 agonist ivuxolimab in advanced cancers. The CDR3 totals 15 residues. With 4 bases clipped from V and 4 bases from J, the junction kept 3 bases outside the gene matches. Germline V gene data show CDR1 as MNHEY and CDR2 as SVGAGI. Data came from immunoSEQ multiplex PCR; TCRdb stores just in-frame clones and leaves some out. The table lists 13,000 to 15,000 clones, over 60% of them singletons. Sequenced material: CD4+ or CD8+ T cells sorted from blood, taken in a trial of the OX40 agonist ivuxolimab. The V gene is TRBV6-5, the J gene TRBJ2-2, with TRBD1 matching over 10 bases. The receptor was derived from an adult with an advanced solid tumor such as melanoma, head and neck, liver or kidney cancer. CDR3 residues: CASSSGTGVTGELFF. The DNA of the CDR3 is TGTGCCAGCAGTTCTGGGACAGGGGTCACCGGGGAGCTGTTTTTT.